The 21 T cell receptor beta chains in this list originate from one sample, sequenced in a study of blood T cell repertoires in COVID-19. TCRdb's copy holds only in-frame clones and misses some; the assay was immunoSEQ multiplex PCR. The data show roughly 190,000 clones, about 76% seen once. What was sequenced was peripheral blood. The receptors originated from a woman aged 50 to 60 with active or convalescent COVID-19.

The rearrangement joins TRBV7-8 to TRBJ2-3; D perhaps matches TRBD2 (7 bases). From germline, CDR1 is SGHVS and CDR2 FQNEAQ. This CDR3 region has 16 residues. V lost 4 bases to trimming and J lost 1 base, with 15 bases between them. The DNA for the CDR3 is TGTGCCAGCAGCTCCCCGGCGGGGGCCCGCACAGATACGCAGTATTTT. Translation gives CASSSPAGARTDTQYF.

The chain uses TRBV7-9 and TRBJ2-5; D gene unclear. CDR3 length: 14 amino acids. Germline V gene sequence: CDR1 SEHNR, CDR2 FQNEAQ (reference sequence). Trimming pared 7 bases from V and 2 bases from J, leaving 14 bases between. CDR3 DNA: TGTGCCAGCACCCCCAAGAGATCTCAAGAGACCCAGTACTTC. It yields the protein CASTPKRSQETQYF.

The chain uses TRBV4-3 and TRBJ2-5, with D maybe TRBD1 (8 bases). CDR1 and CDR2 (germline): LGHNA, YSLEER. CDR3 length: 13 residues. V was clipped by 4 bases and J by 7 bases, with 13 bases between them. CDR3 bases: TGCGCCAGCAGCCCAAACAGGGGGGGGACCCAGTACTTC. Protein: CASSPNRGGTQYF.

As for this clone: This sample includes further DNA sequences coding for the same CDR3. The gene calls are TRBV7-2 and TRBJ1-5; unclear D gene. Between the trimmed V and J ends, which lost 0 bases and 4 bases, there was a span of 7 bases. This CDR3 region has 14 residues. The germline V gene encodes CDR1 SGHTA and CDR2 FQGNSA. CDR3 in amino acids: CASSLAGGNQPQHF. The CDR3, as DNA: TGTGCCAGCAGCTTAGCTGGAGGGAATCAGCCCCAGCATTTT.

This clone appeared a single time. This chain connects TRBV4-2 to TRBJ2-7; 9 bases align to TRBD1. Germline-derived CDR1 and CDR2 are LGHNA and YNFKEQ. The V gene end was trimmed by 1 base and the J gene end by 6 bases; junction bases not matched to a gene: 4. The CDR3 runs 14 residues. CDR3 DNA: TGTGCCAGCAGCCAAGGGACAGGGGTAGGCGAGCAGTACTTC. Protein product: CASSQGTGVGEQYF.

This rearrangement joins TRBV27 to TRBJ2-1, with 9 bases identical to TRBD2. J lost 3 bases, V lost 6 bases, and 6 bases had no gene match. The CDR3 runs 15 residues. The germline V gene has CDR1 MNHEY and CDR2 SMNVEV (reference sequence). CDR3 sequence (DNA): TGTGCCAGCAGCGTAGCGGGGGCGGGCTACAATGAGCAGTTCTTC. Protein product: CASSVAGAGYNEQFF.

In its sample, this clone was seen a few times. The V call is TRBV2, the J call TRBJ2-2; 8 nucleotides agree with TRBD2. The length of the CDR3 is 16 residues. Germline V gives CDR1 SNHLY, CDR2 FYNNEI. After removal of 10 bases from V and 0 bases from J, the junction contained 10 bases not matched to a gene. This CDR3 reads CATRTGGLANTGELFF. The CDR3, as DNA: TGTGCCACCCGTACGGGGGGGCTTGCGAACACCGGGGAGCTGTTTTTT.

CDR3 loop: CSVAGGLNTEAFF. DNA for the CDR3: TGCAGCGTTGCAGGGGGACTGAACACTGAAGCTTTCTTT. The chain combines TRBV29-1 with TRBJ1-1; 7 bases align to TRBD1. Germline CDR1 reads SQVTM; CDR2 reads ANQGSEA. V gave up 4 bases and J gave up 0 bases; unmatched junction bases: 2. The CDR3 is 13 amino acids.

The chain joins TRBV6-6 to TRBJ1-2; no firm D call. V lost 5 bases and J 0 bases, leaving 16 bases between the germline ends. CDR1 MNHNY and CDR2 SVGAGI come from the germline V gene (reference sequence). The CDR3 spans 16 residues. CDR3 amino acids: CASSGPTALTNYGYTF. The CDR3 DNA reads as TGTGCCAGCAGTGGCCCTACAGCTCTCACTAACTATGGCTACACCTTC.

The chain is built from TRBV5-1 and TRBJ1-2; weak D call: TRBD1 (5 bases). Germline V gives CDR1 SGHRS, CDR2 YFSETQ. The V end was cut by 4 bases, the J end by 6 bases, with 25 bases between. This CDR3 is 17 amino acids long. CDR3 region: CASSNSMQVGLGDGYTF. The CDR3, as DNA: TGCGCCAGCAGCAATTCAATGCAGGTGGGGCTGGGCGATGGCTACACCTTC. Full variable domain (outside the CDR3, taken from reference TRBV5-1 and TRBJ1-2): KAGVTQTPRYLIKTRGQQVTLSCSPISGHRSVSWYQQTPGQGLQFLFEYFSETQRNKGNFPGRFSGRQFSNSRSEMNVSTLELGDSALYLCASSNSMQVGLGDGYTFGSGTRLTVV.

The CDR3 here is CASSEYRVDRINQPQHF. The DNA for the CDR3 is TGTGCCAGCAGCGAGTACAGGGTGGACCGGATAAATCAGCCCCAGCATTTT. The chain carries TRBV5-6 and TRBJ1-5; D perhaps matches TRBD1 (6 bases). Trimming cost V 4 bases and J 4 bases, with 21 bases left between them. CDR1 is SGHDT, CDR2 YYEEEE, per germline. The CDR3 spans 17 residues. The whole variable domain, remainder taken from reference TRBV5-6 and TRBJ1-5, is DAGVTQSPTHLIKTRGQQVTLRCSPKSGHDTVSWYQQALGQGPQFIFQYYEEEERQRGNFPDRFSGHQFPNYSSELNVNALLLGDSALYLCASSEYRVDRINQPQHFGDGTRLSIL.

The J gene is TRBJ2-5, the V gene TRBV5-5; TRBD2 aligns across 14 bases. Trimming at V came to 4 bases and at J to 5 bases, leaving 4 bases not matched to a gene. Germline assignment: CDR1 SGHKS and CDR2 YYEKEE (reference sequence). The length of the CDR3 is 15 residues. Here the CDR3 DNA reads TGTGCCAGCAGCACGGGACTAGCGGGAGTGGAGACCCAGTACTTC. Its translation is CASSTGLAGVETQYF.

At least ten counts were recorded for this clone. The genes are TRBV21-1 and TRBJ2-2; no DNA check was done on the table's D call, TRBD2. TRBV21-1 has pseudogene status. The CDR3 consists of 16 residues. CDR3 residues: CASSKPPGRMTGELFF. The DNA of the CDR3 is TGTGCCAGCAGCAAACCCCCAGGGAGGATGACCGGGGAGCTGTTTTTT.

V is TRBV19 and J is TRBJ1-1, with D tentatively TRBD1 (5 bases). Per germline, CDR1 LNHDA and CDR2 SQIVND (reference sequence). V was shortened by 5 bases and J by 0 bases, with 10 bases between the two germline ends. The CDR3 totals 14 residues. CDR3 sequence reads: CASSWGGVNTEAFF. DNA for the CDR3: TGTGCCAGTAGTTGGGGCGGGGTGAACACTGAAGCTTTCTTT.

V and J are TRBV18 and TRBJ1-3; D gene uncertain. The CDR3 length is 17 residues. Between the trimmed V and J ends, which lost 2 bases and 2 bases, there was a span of 16 bases. Germline CDR1 is KGHSH and CDR2 is LQKENI. CDR3 amino acids: CASSPIGDRGPGNTIYF. The CDR3 nucleotides are TGTGCCAGCTCACCAATCGGGGATAGAGGTCCTGGAAACACCATATATTTT.

The chain employs TRBV19 and TRBJ2-2; D gene uncertain. V lost 7 bases, J lost 2 bases, and 14 bases lay in between. The CDR3 is 15 residues long. Germline V gene lookup returns CDR1 LNHDA and CDR2 SQIVND (reference sequence). CDR3 protein: CASNGAVGNTGELFF. Written as DNA, the CDR3 is TGTGCCAGTAACGGCGCGGTCGGTAACACCGGGGAGCTGTTTTTT.

The chain has TRBV30 and TRBJ1-5; TRBD1 matches at 7 bases. The junction had 10 bases not matched to a gene; V was cut back by 4 bases and J by 7 bases. CDR1 GTSNPN and CDR2 SVGIG come from the germline V gene (reference sequence). The CDR3 is 14 amino acids. CDR3 sequence reads: CAWTRQGLGQPQHF. The CDR3 DNA reads TGTGCCTGGACCCGACAGGGTCTTGGGCAGCCCCAGCATTTT.

This chain uses TRBV7-9 with TRBJ2-3; 7 nucleotides align to TRBD2. This CDR3 contains 18 residues. CDR1 is SEHNR and CDR2 is FQNEAQ in the germline V gene (reference sequence). J was trimmed by 7 bases and V by 6 bases; bases with no gene match: 22. For the CDR3, the DNA is TGTGCCAGCAGTTCTCCCTTTAGGAGCGGGGAATCACAGTATACGCAGTATTTT. This encodes CASSSPFRSGESQYTQYF.

The chain recombines TRBV7-3 with TRBJ1-1, with 7 bases aligning to TRBD1. Germline V gives CDR1 SGHTA, CDR2 FQGTGA. Germline trimming cut 4 bases from V and 5 bases from J; bases unmatched to any gene: 7. The CDR3 length is 14 residues. CDR3 sequence: CASSSQGVGTEAFF. The CDR3 region has the DNA TGTGCCAGCAGCTCCCAGGGGGTTGGGACTGAAGCTTTCTTT.

CDR3 DNA: TGCGCCAGCAAGGGGGGGATCGATGAGCAGTTCTTC. Translating gives CASKGGIDEQFF. The chain has TRBV5-1 and TRBJ2-1, with D possibly matching TRBD2 (7 bases). Germline values: CDR1 SGHRS, CDR2 YFSETQ. V was cut by 6 bases and J by 8 bases, with 12 bases left in between. The CDR3 is 12 amino acids.

This chain connects TRBV24-1 to TRBJ2-1; 12 bases fit TRBD2. Germline CDR1 is KGHDR and CDR2 is SFDVKD. V shed 4 bases, J shed 5 bases, and the junction held 5 bases outside the gene matches. This CDR3 region has 16 residues. CDR3 nucleotides: TGTGCCACCAGTGACTCTAGCGGGGGGGCCCACAATGAGCAGTTCTTC. Translated: CATSDSSGGAHNEQFF.